Listed below are T cell receptor beta chains from one sample, sequenced in a study of blood T cells in healthy people across ages. MiXCR, applied by TCRdb to the 5' RACE reads, yields one record per CDR3 protein. Of 1.8 million or so distinct CDR3 sequences detected, about two fifths appear once; the ten largest clones hold more than 20%. Material for sequencing was blood. Receptors originate from a human donor in good health. Both conserved end residues are part of each CDR3.

TRBJ2-1	TRBV20-1	CSARGPLSGVSYNEQFF
TRBJ2-1	TRBV10-3	CAISEDPAGGPSSYNEQFF
TRBJ2-7	TRBV7-2	CASSLYDRTPEQYF
TRBJ1-2	TRBV12-3/TRBV12-4	CASSFGGRGNYGYTF
TRBJ1-4	TRBV7-9	CASSLFSRLDNEKLFF
TRBJ2-7	TRBV5-1	CASSPLTGAYEQYF
TRBJ2-7	TRBV6-6	CASSETLLYEQYF
TRBJ2-1	TRBV6-5	CASSYDGDEQFF
NA	TRBV7-2	CASSLRFTGGTGRYEQYF
TRBJ2-7	TRBV5-6	CASSLGLWGNYEQYF
TRBJ2-7	TRBV2	CASSGTVTGRQYF
TRBJ1-2	TRBV7-2	CASSREYEDYYGYTF
TRBJ1-1	TRBV7-2	CASSQQRDREAFF
TRBJ2-6	TRBV21-1	CASSKRGTGANVLTF
TRBJ2-5	TRBV7-7	CASSSQIAETQYF
TRBJ1-4	TRBV6-6	CASSYEGKVWEKLFF
TRBJ1-1	TRBV29-1	CSVEQDRGTEAFF
NA	TRBV20-1	CSVALPGLSPYEQYF
TRBJ1-2	TRBV5-1	CASSSGQTFYGYTF
NA	TRBV27	CASSSVGGPYEQYF
TRBJ2-1	TRBV20-1	CSARFGGDEQFF
TRBJ1-5	TRBV4-1	CASSHEGDSSHQPQHF
TRBJ2-1	TRBV11-3	CASSLGPGTDNEQFF
TRBJ2-7	TRBV12-3/TRBV12-4	CASSTGPLEQYF
TRBJ2-3	TRBV27	CASRFGQGNEIYTQYF
TRBJ1-6	TRBV7-2	CASSRRTDSPLHF
TRBJ2-7	TRBV4-3	CASSARRDRYYEQYF
TRBJ2-3	TRBV18	CASSHRDTVGTQYF
NA	TRBV6-5	CASLDRGGSEQYF
TRBJ2-1	TRBV5-1	CASSFQGQTVGDEQFF
TRBJ1-5	TRBV20-1	CSAIPGPINQPQHF
TRBJ2-7	TRBV5-5	CASSPGTATPAYEQYF
TRBJ1-2	TRBV30	CAWTKDRGYGYTF
TRBJ2-6	TRBV19	CASSIRGSGANVLTF
TRBJ2-5	TRBV20-1	CSASRTGEVGETQYF
TRBJ1-2	TRBV9	CASSPIGRGYTF
TRBJ1-2	TRBV5-5	CASSLVGVGDGYTF
TRBJ2-4	TRBV20-1	CSARWPQSDIQYF
TRBJ2-1	TRBV4-2	CASSQDLVYSLSYSERFF
TRBJ2-3	TRBV4-1	CASSHHRGRGPHTQYF
TRBJ2-1	TRBV20-1	CSARDTRGSEQFF
TRBJ2-5	TRBV5-1	CASAGGRTETQYF
TRBJ2-4	TRBV3-1	CASSQEGAGGYGEQYF
TRBJ2-3	TRBV5-1	CASSVGPGLAKDTQYF
TRBJ1-5	TRBV7-9	CASSQTEGGDQPQHF
TRBJ1-4	TRBV2	CASRWEIGSEKLFF